This T cell receptor (beta chain) came from a study of cytomegalovirus exposure and HLA in healthy donors. In the case of this clone: Its antigen is still unknown.

All the people who gave samples were healthy bone marrow donors. The PCR used 60 Vbeta and 13 Jbeta primers. Methods used by the authors: There were about 88 million unique TCR beta chains by a later count, and around 10 million of them were shared. Some clones are missing from TCRdb's copy, which holds only in-frame ones; the method was immunoSEQ multiplex PCR. The V and J calls and clone size were taken over from that table, and D and trimming were inferred from the DNA. The data show roughly 180,000 clones, about four fifths seen once. From germline, CDR1 is SGHVS and CDR2 FNYEAQ. This CDR3 has 16 amino acids. V lost 2 bases, J lost 0 bases, and 5 bases stayed unmatched. The study, taken as a whole, reports: High sensitivity and specificity were reportedly achieved when the classifier diagnosed cytomegalovirus status.

This receptor was taken from a woman aged 18-29 years in good health and CMV-seronegative. This chain links TRBV7-6 with TRBJ2-7; 9 bases map to TRBD2. What was sequenced was PBMCs. CDR3 DNA sequence: TGTGCCAGCAGCTTAAGGCTAGCGGGAACCTCCTACGAGCAGTACTTC. This gives the protein CASSLRLAGTSYEQYF.